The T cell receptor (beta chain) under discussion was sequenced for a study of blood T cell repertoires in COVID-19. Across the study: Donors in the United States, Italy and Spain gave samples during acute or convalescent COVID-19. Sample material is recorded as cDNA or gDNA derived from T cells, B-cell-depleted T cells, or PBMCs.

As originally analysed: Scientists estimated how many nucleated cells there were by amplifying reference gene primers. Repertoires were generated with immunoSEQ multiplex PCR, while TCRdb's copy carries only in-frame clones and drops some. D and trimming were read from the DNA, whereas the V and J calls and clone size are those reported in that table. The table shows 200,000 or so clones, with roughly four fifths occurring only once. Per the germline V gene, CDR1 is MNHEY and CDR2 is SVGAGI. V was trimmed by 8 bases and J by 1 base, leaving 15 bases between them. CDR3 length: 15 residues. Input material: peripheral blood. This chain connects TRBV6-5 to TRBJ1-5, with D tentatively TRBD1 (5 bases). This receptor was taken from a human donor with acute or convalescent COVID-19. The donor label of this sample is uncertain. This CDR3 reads CASLPPGLSNQPQHF. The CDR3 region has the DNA TGTGCCAGCCTACCACCGGGACTCAGCAATCAGCCCCAGCATTTT.